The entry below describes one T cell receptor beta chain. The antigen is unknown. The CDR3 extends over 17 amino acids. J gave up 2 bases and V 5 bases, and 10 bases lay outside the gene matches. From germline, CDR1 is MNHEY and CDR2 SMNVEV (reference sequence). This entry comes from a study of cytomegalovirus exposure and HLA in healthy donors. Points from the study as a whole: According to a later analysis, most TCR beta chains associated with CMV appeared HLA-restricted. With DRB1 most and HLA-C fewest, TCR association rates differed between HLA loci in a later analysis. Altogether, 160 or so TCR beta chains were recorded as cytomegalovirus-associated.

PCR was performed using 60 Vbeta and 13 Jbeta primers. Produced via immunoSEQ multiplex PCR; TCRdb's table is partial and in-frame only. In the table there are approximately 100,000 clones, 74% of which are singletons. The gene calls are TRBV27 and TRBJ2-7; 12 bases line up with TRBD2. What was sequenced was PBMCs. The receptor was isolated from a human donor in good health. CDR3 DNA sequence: TGTGCCAGCAGTGACGGACTAGCGGGATCTGGAACCTACGAGCAGTACTTC. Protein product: CASSDGLAGSGTYEQYF.